This entry concerns a single T cell receptor (beta chain). Its antigen remains unknown. The assay was immunoSEQ multiplex PCR, and TCRdb's table has in-frame clones only and misses some. This sample has about 24,000 clones, with about 81% found just once. The source of the sample is a study of cytotoxic CD8 clonotypes in ibrutinib-treated CLL. Study summary: Responses: some 24 partial, 2 complete; after median around 64 months, about 14 stayed remitted, around 12 progressed. Productive templates per sample averaged roughly 260,000; productive rearrangements, some 99,000. Study-wide points: In comparison with age-matched healthy donors, baseline clonality was higher and tracked circulating CD8+ T-cell counts. The study found public clonotypes uncommon, contracting or stable on treatment.

V was cut by 5 bases and J by 4 bases, with 14 bases left in between. Germline V lookup: CDR1 SGHAT, CDR2 FQDESV (reference sequence). The CDR3 runs to 15 residues. The material sequenced was PBMCs, taken before ibrutinib treatment. This clonotype originated in a human donor with chronic lymphocytic leukemia. The genes are TRBV11-1 and TRBJ2-2; D may be TRBD2 (5 bases). For the CDR3, the DNA is TGTGCCAGCAGCCCTGTGGCAGGAGGCACCGGGGAGCTGTTTTTT. It codes for CASSPVAGGTGELFF.